The 3 T cell receptor beta chains listed next were all sequenced from one sample in a study of glioma-infiltrating T cells. Amplification of TCR alpha and beta CDR3 regions from RNA used iRepertoire nested multiplex PCR. TCRdb re-analysed the multiplex PCR reads in MiXCR, keeping a single row per CDR3 protein. The data contain more than 100,000 distinct CDR3 sequences, 25% to 30% of them singletons. Sequencing was performed on glioma tissue, nonneoplastic brain tissue, or PBMCs (not recorded which). These receptors came from a human donor with low-grade glioma or glioblastoma, undergoing nonglioma brain surgery, or in good health (not recorded which).

On this clonotype: One junction end disagrees with the germline gene, perhaps due to a read error. The V call is TRBV2, the J call TRBJ2-5; D ambiguous. Germline V gene lookup returns CDR1 SNHLY and CDR2 FYNNEI. This CDR3 spans 12 amino acids. DNA of the CDR3: TGTGCCAGCAGGGATGATGAAGAGGCCCAGTACTTC. As protein: CASRDDEEAQYF.

This clonotype was seen ten or more times. The rearrangement uses TRBV6-1 and TRBJ1-1; TRBD1 might be the D (5 bases). This CDR3 has 12 amino acids. The germline V gene has CDR1 MNHNS and CDR2 SASEGT. Trimming removed 5 bases from V and 8 bases from J, with 12 bases in between. CDR3 protein: CASSLLAGEAFF. The CDR3 nucleotides are TGTGCCAGCAGTTTGCTGGCAGGGGAAGCTTTCTTT.

This clonotype appeared many times. The V call is TRBV6-1, the J call TRBJ2-3, with TRBD1 identical over 8 bases. V dropped 10 bases and J dropped 2; count of bases not matched to a gene: 8. Germline CDR1 and CDR2: MNHNS and SASEGT. This CDR3 comprises 14 residues. The CDR3, as DNA: TGTGCCATCAAGACAGGGGTGTCCACAGATACGCAGTATTTT. It encodes CAIKTGVSTDTQYF.